Following are 28 T cell receptor beta chains from one sample sequenced in a study of T cells in Graves' hyperthyroidism and ophthalmopathy. RNA transcripts gave rise to amplified TCR beta CDR3 regions. The TCR CDR3 first-round RT-PCR relied on the HTBI primer set. MiXCR, run by TCRdb on the multiplex PCR reads, gives a single entry per CDR3 protein. In the table there are approximately 400,000 distinct CDR3 sequences, under 15% of which are singletons. Specimen: blood. Receptors were obtained from a woman aged 25 to 39 with Graves' hyperthyroidism.

This clonotype was picked up many times. The CDR3 is CASSSSAPGLGEQFF. The DNA for the CDR3 is TGTGCCAGCAGTTCTAGCGCGCCCGGCCTTGGGGAGCAGTTCTTC. This rearrangement joins TRBV7-2 to TRBJ2-1; D perhaps matches TRBD2 (6 bases). This CDR3 contains 15 residues. V was trimmed by 6 bases and J by 10 bases, leaving 22 bases between them. Germline V CDR1 and CDR2: SGHTA, FQGNSA.

In this sample, this clonotype turned up many times. V and J are TRBV11-2 and TRBJ1-2; 7 bases line up with TRBD1. V shed 4 bases, J shed 4 bases, and the junction held 3 bases outside the gene matches. Germline CDR1 and CDR2: SGHAT and FQNNGV. The CDR3 runs to 13 residues. The CDR3 DNA sequence: TGTGCCAGCAGCTCGACAGGGATCTATGGCTACACCTTC. Its protein product is CASSSTGIYGYTF.

This clonotype has more than one count but fewer than ten. The chain is built from TRBV5-1 and TRBJ1-1; D uncertain. Germline V gene sequence: CDR1 SGHRS, CDR2 YFSETQ. The CDR3 spans 14 residues. Trimming removed 5 bases at V and 3 bases at J, with 14 bases between. The chain's CDR3 is CASSQDTLHTEAFF. DNA for the CDR3: TGCGCCAGCAGTCAAGACACCTTACACACTGAAGCTTTCTTT.

This clonotype was picked up a small number of times. The V call is TRBV29-1, the J call TRBJ1-5, with D maybe TRBD1 (5 bases). V was cut by 6 bases and J by 5 bases, with 14 bases left in between. The CDR3 length is 13 residues. Germline CDR1 reads SQVTM; CDR2 reads ANQGSEA. The CDR3 region is CSVRTMGDQPQHF. The CDR3 DNA follows: TGCAGCGTCCGAACGATGGGGGATCAGCCCCAGCATTTT.

This clonotype was counted a single time. This CDR3 is CSARDYISAGANVLTF. The DNA for the CDR3 is TGCAGTGCTAGAGATTATATCAGCGCTGGGGCCAACGTCCTGACTTTC. The rearrangement joins TRBV20-1 to TRBJ2-6; D unclear. The CDR3 has 16 amino acids. V dropped 0 bases and J dropped 2 bases, with 11 bases sitting between them. Germline V CDR1 and CDR2: DFQATT, SNEGSKA (reference sequence).

The chain combines TRBV30 with TRBJ2-7, with 7 bases aligning to TRBD1. This CDR3 contains 14 residues. Germline CDR1 is GTSNPN and CDR2 is SVGIG (reference sequence). V lost 4 bases and J lost 0; bases outside the gene matches: 6. The CDR3 nucleotides are TGTGCCTGGAACAGGGACAGCTTCTCCTACGAGCAGTACTTC. This translates into CAWNRDSFSYEQYF.

This clonotype was detected many times. The J gene is TRBJ2-7, the V gene TRBV20-1; D tentatively reads TRBD1 or TRBD2 (6 bases each). The CDR3 runs to 14 residues. V lost 6 bases and J 3 bases, leaving 18 bases between the germline ends. Germline V gene data show CDR1 as DFQATT and CDR2 as SNEGSKA (reference sequence). DNA for the CDR3: TGCAGTGCCGGAACGGGCGGAGGGGGCTACGAGCAGTACTTC. It codes for CSAGTGGGGYEQYF.

This clonotype was seen at least ten times. V is TRBV10-3 and J is TRBJ2-1; 9 bases are a match to TRBD1. Germline CDR1 is ENHRY and CDR2 is SYGVKD. The CDR3 is 15 residues long. The trim removed 2 bases at V and 6 bases at J, leaving 5 bases unmatched. The CDR3 protein is CAISEKDRGGNEQFF. CDR3 in DNA: TGTGCCATCAGTGAGAAGGACAGGGGCGGCAATGAGCAGTTCTTC.

This clonotype was observed many times. The chain has TRBV12-3 or TRBV12-4 and TRBJ2-1; TRBD2 matches at 10 bases. The trim removed 5 bases at V and 9 bases at J, leaving 1 base unmatched. This CDR3 spans 12 amino acids. CDR3 residues: CASSTSGAEQFF. The CDR3 DNA reads TGTGCCAGCAGTACTAGCGGGGCTGAGCAGTTCTTC.

The chain joins TRBV5-1 to TRBJ1-1, with 7 bases matching TRBD1. V lost 3 bases, J lost 0 bases, and 5 bases stayed unmatched. The germline V gene has CDR1 SGHRS and CDR2 YFSETQ. This CDR3 contains 15 residues. CDR3 protein: CASSSTGEMNTEAFF. Here the CDR3 DNA reads TGCGCCAGCAGCTCAACAGGGGAAATGAACACTGAAGCTTTCTTT.

This clonotype was detected only a few times. The rearrangement joins TRBV28 to TRBJ1-1; possibly TRBD1 for D (5 bases). The CDR3 totals 14 residues. The germline CDR1 and CDR2 sequences are MDHEN and SYDVKM. The V end was cut by 0 bases, the J end by 1 base, with 6 bases between. This chain's CDR3 is CASSLWGENTEAFF. CDR3 DNA sequence: TGTGCCAGCAGTTTATGGGGGGAGAACACTGAAGCTTTCTTT.

The V and J genes are TRBV9 and TRBJ1-1; no firm D call. This CDR3 region has 15 residues. CDR1 and CDR2 (germline): SGDLS, YYNGEE. V lost 0 bases and J 1 base, leaving 10 bases between the germline ends. CDR3 loop: CASSVGTTQNTEAFF. CDR3 coding DNA: TGTGCCAGCAGCGTAGGAACGACCCAGAACACTGAAGCTTTCTTT.

This clonotype appeared many times. This sequence joins TRBV20-1 and TRBJ2-7; D possibly corresponds to TRBD2 (5 bases). The CDR3 length is 13 residues. Germline CDR1 reads DFQATT; CDR2 reads SNEGSKA (reference sequence). V shed 5 bases and J shed 1 base, with 12 bases lying between them. Here the CDR3 DNA reads TGCAGTGCTCGAGGGCAGGATTCCTACGAGCAGTACTTC. Translation: CSARGQDSYEQYF.

V gene TRBV6-1 combines with J gene TRBJ2-1; 8 nucleotides align to TRBD2. The CDR3 has 15 amino acids. CDR1 is MNHNS, CDR2 SASEGT, per germline. V lost 3 bases, J lost 4 bases, and 5 bases stayed unmatched. The CDR3: CASSEGEREYNEQFF. Here the CDR3 DNA reads TGTGCCAGCAGTGAGGGCGAGCGGGAGTACAATGAGCAGTTCTTC.

This clonotype was counted ten times or more. V gene TRBV5-1 combines with J gene TRBJ2-1, with no clear D. From germline, CDR1 is SGHRS and CDR2 YFSETQ. The CDR3 runs 15 residues. Trimming stripped 1 base from V and 0 bases from J, with 8 bases between. CDR3 loop: CASSLPRSSYNEQFF. CDR3 coding DNA: TGCGCCAGCAGCTTGCCCAGGAGCTCCTACAATGAGCAGTTCTTC.

V and J are TRBV6-1 and TRBJ2-1, with 13 bases that match TRBD2. Germline V lookup: CDR1 MNHNS, CDR2 SASEGT. Trimming removed 5 bases from V and 9 bases from J; junction bases left unmatched: 7. CDR3 length: 15 amino acids. CDR3 in DNA: TGTGCCAGCAGTTCCCGGACTAGCGGGAGCATTGAGCAGTTCTTC. This codes for CASSSRTSGSIEQFF.

The chain is built from TRBV28 and TRBJ2-3, with TRBD2 matching 9 bases. Germline loops: CDR1 MDHEN, CDR2 SYDVKM. The CDR3 is 17 residues long. The trim removed 0 bases at V and 4 bases at J, leaving 8 bases unmatched. The CDR3 nucleotides are TGTGCCAGCAGTTTATGGGCTAGCGGGACTCTGGCAGATACGCAGTATTTT. Protein: CASSLWASGTLADTQYF.

This clonotype was counted ten times or more. The chain links TRBV5-1 to TRBJ2-7, with D perhaps being TRBD1 or TRBD2 (5 bases each). The germline V gene encodes CDR1 SGHRS and CDR2 YFSETQ. This CDR3 is 16 amino acids long. Trimming cost V 4 bases and J 0 bases, with 17 bases left between them. The CDR3 region has the DNA TGCGCCAGCAGCGGACGACAACCAGGGAGCTCCTACGAGCAGTACTTC. Its translation is CASSGRQPGSSYEQYF. The variable domain in full, completed from reference TRBV5-1 and TRBJ2-7, reads KAGVTQTPRYLIKTRGQQVTLSCSPISGHRSVSWYQQTPGQGLQFLFEYFSETQRNKGNFPGRFSGRQFSNSRSEMNVSTLELGDSALYLCASSGRQPGSSYEQYFGPGTRLTVT.

In its sample, this clonotype was seen a few times. The chain combines TRBV29-1 with TRBJ1-1; no clear D gene. The CDR3 is made up of 13 amino acids. V was pared by 6 bases and J by 0 bases, with 11 bases between. CDR1 and CDR2 from the germline V gene are SQVTM and ANQGSEA. The CDR3 DNA follows: TGCAGCGTGGCCGGACGGTTGAACACTGAAGCTTTCTTT. Translated, it gives CSVAGRLNTEAFF.

This clonotype was seen a handful of times. This rearrangement joins TRBV19 to TRBJ2-1; D possibly corresponds to TRBD2 (6 bases). In germline, CDR1 is LNHDA, CDR2 SQIVND (reference sequence). The ends were cut back, 3 bases at V and 0 bases at J, with 18 bases in the middle. The CDR3 length is 18 residues. In nucleotides, the CDR3 is TGTGCCAGTAGTATGGGCGGAGGGACCTATAGCTCCTACAATGAGCAGTTCTTC. Translating gives CASSMGGGTYSSYNEQFF.

This clonotype appeared a single time. The chain has TRBV15 and TRBJ2-2; D is possibly TRBD1 (7 bases). Germline CDR1 and CDR2: LNHNV and YYDKDF (reference sequence). The V end was cut by 7 bases, the J end by 5 bases, with 17 bases between. This CDR3 has 15 amino acids. The CDR3 loop is CATTFGAGGTGELFF. CDR3 nucleotides: TGTGCCACCACCTTTGGGGCAGGGGGGACCGGGGAGCTGTTTTTT.

The genes are TRBV9 and TRBJ2-1, with 8 positions matching TRBD2. The CDR3 consists of 17 residues. Germline CDR1 is SGDLS and CDR2 is YYNGEE. V was pared by 4 bases and J by 5 bases, with 14 bases of the junction left unmatched. Written as DNA, the CDR3 is TGTGCCAGCAGCCCCGGGGGGGGAACTAGCGGCGACAATGAGCAGTTCTTC. It yields the protein CASSPGGGTSGDNEQFF.

The table lists this clonotype with many counts. The chain employs TRBV3-1 and TRBJ2-7; possible D gene TRBD2, 5 bases. Trimming removed 3 bases from V and 5 bases from J, with 14 bases in between. The CDR3 totals 14 residues. Germline-derived CDR1 and CDR2 are LGHDT and YNNKEL (reference sequence). The chain's CDR3 is CASSQGRGSHEQYF. CDR3 coding DNA: TGTGCCAGCAGCCAGGGTCGGGGATCCCACGAGCAGTACTTC.

The chain is built from TRBV6-1 and TRBJ2-7; 8 nucleotides match TRBD1. V shed 5 bases, J shed 2 bases, and the junction held 14 bases outside the gene matches. The CDR3 contains 17 residues. CDR1 and CDR2 (germline): MNHNS, SASEGT. The CDR3 protein is CASSPRPGTGKTYEQYF. CDR3 bases: TGTGCCAGCAGTCCCCGGCCCGGGACAGGAAAAACCTACGAGCAGTACTTC.

The rearrangement joins TRBV28 to TRBJ2-5; 7 bases agree with TRBD1. The CDR3 spans 14 residues. With 6 bases clipped from V and 2 bases from J, the junction kept 6 bases outside the gene matches. The germline gives CDR1 MDHEN, CDR2 SYDVKM. CDR3 loop: CASSLTGSQETQYF. DNA for the CDR3: TGTGCCAGCAGCTTGACAGGGTCGCAAGAGACCCAGTACTTC.

The CDR3 spells CATQRGGLAGLTDTQYF. CDR3 bases: TGTGCCACCCAGAGGGGGGGACTAGCGGGTCTCACAGATACGCAGTATTTT. The chain links TRBV28 to TRBJ2-3; 12 nucleotides agree with TRBD2. The CDR3 spans 17 residues. V was pared by 10 bases and J by 2 bases, with 13 bases of the junction left unmatched. Germline assignment: CDR1 MDHEN and CDR2 SYDVKM. Full variable domain (remainder filled in from reference TRBV28 and TRBJ2-3): DVKVTQSSRYLVKRTGEKVFLECVQDMDHENMFWYRQDPGLGLRLIYFSYDVKMKEKGDIPEGYSVSREKKERFSLILESASTNQTSMYLCATQRGGLAGLTDTQYFGPGTRLTVL.

The count of this clonotype is one. This rearrangement joins TRBV29-1 to TRBJ1-2; TRBD1 matches at 9 bases. The germline gives CDR1 SQVTM, CDR2 ANQGSEA. This CDR3 comprises 17 residues. Unmatched junction bases numbered 16, after V lost 4 bases and J lost 4 bases. CDR3 bases: TGCAGCGTTGGGAAGTGGACAGGGGATCGCGGTGCCTATGGCTACACCTTC. It specifies CSVGKWTGDRGAYGYTF.

This clonotype was observed a few times. The chain employs TRBV25-1 and TRBJ2-5; 15 bases are a match to TRBD2. Germline V lookup: CDR1 MGHDK, CDR2 SYGVNS. This CDR3 is 16 amino acids long. Trimming removed 4 bases from V and 5 bases from J; junction bases left unmatched: 5. Here the CDR3 reads CASSGTSGRARETQYF. The CDR3 bases are TGTGCCAGCAGTGGGACTAGCGGGAGGGCCAGGGAGACCCAGTACTTC.